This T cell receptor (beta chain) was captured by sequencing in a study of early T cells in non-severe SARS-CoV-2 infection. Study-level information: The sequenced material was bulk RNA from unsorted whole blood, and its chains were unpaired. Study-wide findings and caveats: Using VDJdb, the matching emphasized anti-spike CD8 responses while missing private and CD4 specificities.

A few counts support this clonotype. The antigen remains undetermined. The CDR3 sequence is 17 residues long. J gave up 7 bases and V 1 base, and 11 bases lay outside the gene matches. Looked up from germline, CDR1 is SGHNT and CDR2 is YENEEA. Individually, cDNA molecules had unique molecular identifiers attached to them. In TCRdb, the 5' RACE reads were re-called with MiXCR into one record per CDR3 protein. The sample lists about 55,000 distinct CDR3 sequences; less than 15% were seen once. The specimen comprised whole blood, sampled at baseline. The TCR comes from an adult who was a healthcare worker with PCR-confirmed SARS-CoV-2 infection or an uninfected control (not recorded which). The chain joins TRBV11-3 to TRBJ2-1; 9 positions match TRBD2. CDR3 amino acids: CASSLARSLAGLNEQFF. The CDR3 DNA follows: TGTGCCAGCAGCTTAGCTCGGAGCCTAGCGGGACTGAATGAGCAGTTCTTC.